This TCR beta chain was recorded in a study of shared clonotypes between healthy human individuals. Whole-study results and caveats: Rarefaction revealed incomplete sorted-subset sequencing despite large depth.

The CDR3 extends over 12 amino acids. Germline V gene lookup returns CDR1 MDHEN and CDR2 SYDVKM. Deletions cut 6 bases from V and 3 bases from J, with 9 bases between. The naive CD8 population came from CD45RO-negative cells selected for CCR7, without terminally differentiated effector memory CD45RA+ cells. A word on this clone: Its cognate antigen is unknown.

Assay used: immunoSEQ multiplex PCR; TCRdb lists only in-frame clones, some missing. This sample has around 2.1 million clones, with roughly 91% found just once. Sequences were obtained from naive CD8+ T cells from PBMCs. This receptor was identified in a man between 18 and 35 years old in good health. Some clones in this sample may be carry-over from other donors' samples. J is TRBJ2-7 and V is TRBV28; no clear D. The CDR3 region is CASRFVGYEQYF. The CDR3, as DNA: TGTGCCAGCAGATTCGTGGGCTACGAGCAGTACTTC.